This T cell receptor (beta chain) is drawn from a study of technical replicates of blood from a handful of donors. V dropped 5 bases and J dropped 4 bases, with 12 bases sitting between them. The CDR3 contains 14 residues. CDR1 and CDR2 from the germline V gene are GTSNPN and SVGIG (reference sequence). Generated by immunoSEQ multiplex PCR, the TCRdb table keeps only in-frame clones and is missing some. The table lists fewer than 100,000 clones, 95% to 97% of them singletons. Specimen: T cells isolated from PBMCs. The gene calls are TRBV30 and TRBJ2-6; perhaps TRBD2 as D (6 bases). The sequence derives from a human donor in good health. CDR3 region: CAWDVAAGANVLTF. The CDR3 nucleotides are TGTGCCTGGGATGTAGCGGCCGGGGCCAACGTCCTGACTTTC.